This T cell receptor (beta chain) was sequenced in a study of cytomegalovirus exposure and HLA in healthy donors. Primers: 60 Vbeta forward and 13 Jbeta reverse. Clones were read by immunoSEQ multiplex PCR, and TCRdb kept only the in-frame ones, dropping some. Of 50,000 to 60,000 clones in the sample, around 78% were seen once. Germline V gives CDR1 SGHTA, CDR2 FQGNSA. The CDR3 runs to 13 residues. As concerns this clone: The junction shows a germline mismatch at one end, possibly a read error.

This clonotype originated in a female donor in good health and CMV-seronegative. The V call is TRBV7-2, the J call TRBJ2-3; tentative D call: TRBD2 (6 bases). The source material was PBMCs. In DNA form, the CDR3 reads TGTGCCGGCAGCCCGACTAGTTTGGGGACGCAGTATTTT. Its translation is CAGSPTSLGTQYF.